This entry concerns a single T cell receptor (beta chain). Its antigen is as yet unknown. These data are taken from a study of graft-versus-host responses after intestinal transplantation. Overall study: Recipients received multivisceral, liver-intestinal, or isolated intestinal transplants. Anti-thymocyte globulin was used for induction in all recipients, who then took tacrolimus and steroids for roughly 3 years. Study-level findings and limits: Within the allografts of patients who had graft-donor T cell macrochimerism, graft-versus-host to host-versus-graft clonal ratios were high. GvH clones were identified in recipient marrow, with some first appearing in ileum or blood.

Assay: immunoSEQ multiplex PCR; the TCRdb copy retains only in-frame clones and omits some. The data show 11,000 to 15,000 clones, 74% seen once. The CDR3 is 14 residues long. V lost 8 bases and J 10 bases, leaving 18 bases between the germline ends. CDR1 and CDR2 (germline): SGHAT, FQDESV (reference sequence). Graft samples were processed, releasing intraepithelial and lamina propria lymphocytes. This TCR came from a human patient who received an intestinal transplant, so some T cells may come from the graft donor. This material consisted of ileum tissue, taken 16 days after intestinal transplant. The chain employs TRBV11-1 and TRBJ1-6; D is undetermined. The CDR3 DNA reads as TGTGCCAGCGGCCATACGGGTCGAGGATCACCCCTCCACTTT. As protein: CASGHTGRGSPLHF.